The 6 T cell receptor beta chains below were found in one sample sequenced in a study of OX40 agonist ivuxolimab in advanced cancers. TCRdb's table, derived via immunoSEQ multiplex PCR, lists solely in-frame clones and lacks some. The sample has about 24,000 clones, 79% seen once. The sequencing here drew on CD4+ or CD8+ T cells sorted from blood, taken in a trial of the OX40 agonist ivuxolimab. The receptors derive from an adult with an advanced solid tumor such as melanoma, head and neck, liver or kidney cancer.

The rearrangement links TRBV12-5 to TRBJ1-2; D may be TRBD1 (6 bases). Looked up from germline, CDR1 is LGHNT and CDR2 is FRNRAP. CDR3 length: 16 residues. Trimming stripped 0 bases from V and 7 bases from J, with 18 bases between. CDR3 in amino acids: CASGLVPLGAAVGYTF. The CDR3 DNA is TGTGCTAGTGGTTTGGTACCCTTGGGGGCGGCAGTTGGCTACACCTTC.

This clone was seen once. The chain uses TRBV10-1 and TRBJ2-1; 7 bases are a match to TRBD1. This CDR3 is built from 15 residues. The trim removed 6 bases at V and 4 bases at J, leaving 9 bases unmatched. CDR1 WNHNN and CDR2 SYGVQD come from the germline V gene (reference sequence). CDR3 sequence: CASRKDRELYNEQFF. Written as DNA, the CDR3 is TGCGCCAGCAGAAAAGACAGGGAATTATACAATGAGCAGTTCTTC.

This clone was counted only a few times. The V and J genes are TRBV25-1 and TRBJ1-1, with D tentatively TRBD1 (5 bases). The germline CDR1 and CDR2 sequences are MGHDK and SYGVNS. The V gene lost 4 bases and the J gene lost 0 bases, with 12 bases spanning the gap. The CDR3 totals 15 residues. CDR3 coding DNA: TGTGCCAGCAGTGGTTTAACGACAGTGAACACTGAAGCTTTCTTT. This translates into CASSGLTTVNTEAFF.

The chain has TRBV4-1 and TRBJ2-3; 8 bases line up with TRBD2. V gave up 0 bases and J gave up 3 bases; unmatched junction bases: 5. The CDR3 covers 16 residues. Germline V gene lookup returns CDR1 MGHRA and CDR2 YSYEKL. This chain's CDR3 is CASSQDPAGVTDTQYF. CDR3 nucleotide sequence: TGCGCCAGCAGCCAAGATCCAGCGGGGGTAACAGATACGCAGTATTTT.

This clone was counted a few times. The J gene is TRBJ1-4, the V gene TRBV6-6, with D unresolved. The CDR3 is 15 amino acids. Trimming shortened V by 2 bases and J by 0 bases, and 7 bases separated the two germline ends. Germline loops: CDR1 MNHNY, CDR2 SVGAGI (reference sequence). The chain's CDR3 is CASSYASATNEKLFF. In DNA, the CDR3 is TGTGCCAGCAGTTACGCGTCAGCAACTAATGAAAAACTGTTTTTT.

The V call is TRBV7-9, the J call TRBJ2-7; TRBD1 matches at 8 bases. The junction had 11 bases not matched to a gene; V was cut back by 5 bases and J by 2 bases. The CDR3 is 16 amino acids. CDR1 is SEHNR, CDR2 FQNEAQ, per germline (reference sequence). CDR3 bases: TGTGCCAGCAGCCCGACGGACAGGGACCCTCCCTACGAGCAGTACTTC. Translation: CASSPTDRDPPYEQYF.